This T cell receptor (beta chain) derives from a study of CD8 T cells in ankylosing spondylitis. Study outcomes and limitations: Disease-linked clones reportedly concentrated significantly in matched ankylosing spondylitis synovial fluid. Earlier authors reported some of these motif variants in reactive arthritis synovial fluid and blood. A TCR beta motif of 8 or 9 highly homologous variants appeared characteristic of ankylosing spondylitis blood.

Between the trimmed V and J ends, which lost 4 bases and 1 base, there was a span of 11 bases. This CDR3 region has 15 residues. Looked up from germline, CDR1 is MNHEY and CDR2 is SMNVEV (reference sequence). Quantitative barcoded 5'-RACE was used to prepare TCR beta libraries. A single record per CDR3 protein comes from TCRdb applying MiXCR to the 5' RACE reads. The sample carries about 220,000 distinct CDR3 sequences, around 16% recorded once. This clonotype was seen only a few times. Its target is unknown. This receptor was taken from a male donor with ankylosing spondylitis. Sequences were obtained from blood, either unsorted or a sorted T cell fraction (not recorded which). This chain uses TRBV27 with TRBJ2-1; TRBD1 or TRBD2 may be the D gene (5 bases each). CDR3 DNA sequence: TGTGCCAGCAGTTCGGGGACGGCTTCCTACAATGAGCAGTTCTTC. Translated: CASSSGTASYNEQFF.